Each of the 10 T cell receptor beta chains below was sequenced from the same sample in a study of CXCR3-negative and CXCR3-positive naive CD8 T cells. Findings of the study overall: A higher hydrophobicity marked the TRB CDR3s of CXCR3-positive naive cells versus CXCR3-negative naive cells.

All TRB cDNA libraries came from 5' RACE performed with UMI labels. TCRdb reanalyzed the 5' RACE reads and collapses them to one entry per CDR3 protein, without DNA. This sample carries 120,000 to 150,000 distinct CDR3 sequences, with around 0.28% going to the ten biggest clones. These TCRs are of unknown antigen specificity. The sequenced sample consisted of naive CXCR3+ CD8+ T cells from blood. Documented subset: CD45RO-CCR7+CD27+CD95- naive CD8+ T cells expressing CXCR3 (TNR3+). Receptor source: a human donor in good health. Some clones in this sample may be carry-over from other donors' samples.

The chain recombines TRBV7-9 with TRBJ1-1. The germline CDR1 and CDR2 sequences are SEHNR and FQNEAQ (reference sequence). The CDR3 is made up of 14 amino acids. The CDR3 here is CVSRPRDFGAEAFF. Based on the CDR3 plus reference TRBV7-9 and TRBJ1-1, the full variable domain is DTGVSQNPRHKITKRGQNVTFRCDPISEHNRLYWYRQTLGQGPEFLTYFQNEAQLEKSRLLSDRFSAERPKGSFSTLEIQRTEQGDSAMYLCVSRPRDFGAEAFFGQGTRLTVV.

The chain has TRBV20-1 and TRBJ2-1; TCRdb calls TRBD1, which cannot be checked without DNA. Looked up from germline, CDR1 is DFQATT and CDR2 is SNEGSKA (reference sequence). The CDR3 spans 14 residues. CDR3 in amino acids: CSATPLAALNEQFF.

The rearrangement links TRBV12-3 or TRBV12-4 to TRBJ1-1. The length of the CDR3 is 14 residues. CDR3 residues: CASSPTDMNTEAFF.

J is TRBJ2-1 and V is TRBV9; TCRdb reports TRBD2, a call that lacks DNA to check it against. The CDR3 spans 15 residues. The germline gives CDR1 SGDLS, CDR2 YYNGEE. The CDR3 loop is CASSVAAGTYNEQFF.

The chain uses TRBV6-2 or TRBV6-3 and TRBJ2-1. The length of the CDR3 is 16 residues. Germline V gene sequence: CDR1 MNHEY, CDR2 SVGEGT. The CDR3 region is CASSYNYLPPYNEQFF.

The chain employs TRBV4-3 and TRBJ1-2; no DNA is available, so the TRBD1 call from TCRdb remains unchecked. Germline CDR1 and CDR2: LGHNA and YSLEER. The CDR3 length is 18 residues. CDR3 amino acids: CASSQRATGAKPRDGYTF.

This rearrangement joins TRBV20-1 to TRBJ2-5. This CDR3 is built from 11 residues. In germline, CDR1 is DFQATT, CDR2 SNEGSKA (reference sequence). CDR3 in amino acids: CSARTEETQYF.

This chain joins TRBV7-9 and TRBJ1-2; the TCRdb call, TRBD1, lacks DNA for checking. The germline CDR1 and CDR2 sequences are SEHNR and FQNEAQ (reference sequence). CDR3 length: 16 amino acids. The CDR3: CASSLLTGGDNYGYTF.

This rearrangement joins TRBV20-1 to TRBJ1-3. Germline V gene data show CDR1 as DFQATT and CDR2 as SNEGSKA (reference sequence). The CDR3 runs to 13 residues. The chain's CDR3 is CSARTTTGNTIYF.

J is TRBJ1-1 and V is TRBV11-2; TCRdb picks TRBD1, but there is no DNA to check that call. The CDR3 loop spans 15 amino acids. The V gene's germline CDR1 is SGHAT and CDR2 FQNNGV. This chain's CDR3 is CASSHSRGGGTEAFF.